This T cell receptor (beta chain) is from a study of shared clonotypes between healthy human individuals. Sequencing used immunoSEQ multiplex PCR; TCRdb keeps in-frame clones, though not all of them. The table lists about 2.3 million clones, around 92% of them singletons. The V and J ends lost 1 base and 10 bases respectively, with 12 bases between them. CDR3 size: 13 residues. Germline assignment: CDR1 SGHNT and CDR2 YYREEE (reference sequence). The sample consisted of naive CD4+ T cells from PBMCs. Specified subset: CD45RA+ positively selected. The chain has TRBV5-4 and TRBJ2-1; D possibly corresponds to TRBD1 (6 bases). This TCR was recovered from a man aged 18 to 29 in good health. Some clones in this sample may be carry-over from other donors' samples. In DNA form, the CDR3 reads TGTGCCAGCAGCTTGACAGGGACGGGAGAGCAGTTCTTC. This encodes CASSLTGTGEQFF.